Each of the 5 T cell receptor beta chains below was sequenced from the same sample in a study of blood T cell repertoires in COVID-19. The method was immunoSEQ multiplex PCR; TCRdb's version includes in-frame clones alone and lacks a portion of them. The data show roughly 190,000 clones, around 84% seen once. The sample consisted of peripheral blood. The receptors originated from a man aged 25-40 years with active or convalescent COVID-19.

This clone was observed a few times. This chain uses TRBV7-6 with TRBJ2-2, with a weak D call TRBD1 (5 bases). Germline assignment: CDR1 SGHVS and CDR2 FNYEAQ. The CDR3 covers 13 residues. The V end lost 2 bases, the J end lost 4 bases, and 5 bases lay between the germline ends. The CDR3 DNA reads as TGTGCCAGCAGCTTAACAGGCACCGGGGAGCTGTTTTTT. Translating it yields CASSLTGTGELFF.

V gene TRBV7-9 combines with J gene TRBJ1-2; TRBD1 might be the D (5 bases). The germline CDR1 and CDR2 sequences are SEHNR and FQNEAQ (reference sequence). This CDR3 is built from 13 residues. The V end lost 5 bases, the J end lost 7 bases, and 14 bases lay between the germline ends. CDR3 in amino acids: CASSRPGGGGYTF. For the CDR3, the DNA is TGTGCCAGCAGCCGACCGGGGGGTGGTGGCTACACCTTC.

The rearrangement links TRBV7-2 to TRBJ1-4; TRBD1 matches at 10 bases. The junction had 0 bases not matched to a gene; V was cut back by 1 base and J by 7 bases. Germline CDR1 reads SGHTA; CDR2 reads FQGNSA. The CDR3 runs to 14 residues. In nucleotides, the CDR3 is TGTGCCAGCAGCTTAGGACAGGGGGCTGAAAAACTGTTTTTT. This sequence encodes CASSLGQGAEKLFF.

The chain combines TRBV5-1 with TRBJ1-1; TRBD1 might be the D (5 bases). CDR1 and CDR2 (germline): SGHRS, YFSETQ. The V end was cut by 1 base, the J end by 1 base, with 8 bases between. The CDR3 contains 14 residues. CDR3 coding DNA: TGCGCCAGCAGCTTGAGGGGCGCGAACACTGAAGCTTTCTTT. It yields the protein CASSLRGANTEAFF.

This chain links TRBV28 with TRBJ1-6; D gene ambiguous. The germline CDR1 and CDR2 sequences are MDHEN and SYDVKM. The CDR3 loop spans 18 amino acids. The V and J ends lost 5 bases and 0 bases respectively, with 17 bases between them. The CDR3 sequence: CASSTPGWTSSYNSPLHF. The CDR3 bases are TGTGCCAGCAGTACCCCGGGGTGGACTAGCTCCTATAATTCACCCCTCCACTTT.